This T cell receptor beta chain was recorded in a study of TIL therapy for anti-PD-1-resistant metastatic lung cancer. Study-level background: Progressing patients received lymphodepletion, expanded TIL infusion and IL-2. Overall study results and limits: Treatment-naive, never-smoker and oncogene-addicted patients were overrepresented in this highly selected cohort.

Germline loops: CDR1 SGDLS, CDR2 YYNGEE. The CDR3 extends over 15 amino acids. The germline V and J ends were trimmed by 0 bases and 1 base, with 9 bases remaining between them. The time point was: pre-treatment sample, taken before nivolumab and TIL therapy. In its sample, this clone was seen a few times. Its antigen is undetermined. The immunoSEQ assay was v3. Each library reached some 2 million read pairs, or about 5-6.5 million at deep level. The data were produced by immunoSEQ multiplex PCR, yet TCRdb's version contains in-frame clones alone and is incomplete. The sample lists just over 45,000 clones; roughly 85% were seen once.

The sequence was obtained from a man in his 70s with non-small cell lung cancer. The chain carries TRBV9 and TRBJ2-3; tentative D call: TRBD1 (5 bases). The starting material was blood, obtained at baseline. CDR3 in DNA: TGTGCCAGCAGCGTAGCAGGGCTCGGCACAGATACGCAGTATTTT. It encodes CASSVAGLGTDTQYF.